This T cell receptor (delta chain) comes out of a study of γδ T cells in repeated Plasmodium falciparum infection. As for the study in general: Timepoints: baseline, immediately before selected infections, and 21 days after every infection. Some Malian samples span acute malaria episodes; others come from no-transmission periods.

Study conclusions and caveats: Over time and infection, Vgamma9/Vdelta2+ repertoires remained highly stable and polyclonal. Malian children's Vdelta2-negative repertoires appeared more expanded and less diverse than Australians'.

Flow sorting of PBMC yielded separate Vgamma9/Vdelta2+ and Vdelta2-negative gammadelta T cell populations for bulk repertoire analysis. This clone was counted a few times. What it binds is unknown. The protein TCRdb gives is from a much larger clone and does not agree with this DNA's translation at residue 8, likely a read error; the protein shown here comes from the DNA. CDR1 and CDR2 (germline): TSWWSYY, QGS. The CDR3 sequence is 18 residues long. The trim removed 2 bases at V and 1 base at J, leaving 9 bases unmatched. TCRdb re-called the multiplex PCR reads through CATT. This table holds approximately 93,000 delta-chain clones, approximately 0.96% found once.

The receptor's source is a pool of human donors (malaria-infected and uninfected, not separated). Sequenced input: gamma-delta T cells from blood. The rearrangement links TRDV1 to TRDJ1; TRDD3 agrees at 11 bases. The CDR3 region is CALGERGLGGYATDKLIF. The CDR3 nucleotides are TGTGCTCTTGGGGAAAGGGGCCTTGGGGGATACGCCACCGATAAACTCATCTTT.